This TCR beta chain was profiled in a study of CD8+ T cells in alopecia areata. Germline values: CDR1 SGHDT, CDR2 YYEEEE. The CDR3 is 14 amino acids. V shed 0 bases and J shed 6 bases, with 10 bases lying between them. Sequencing used cDNA as its template, made by extracting RNA and reverse transcribing it. Assay used: immunoSEQ multiplex PCR; TCRdb lists only in-frame clones, some missing. This sample has 130,000 to 150,000 clones, with roughly 60% found just once. This clone showed up just a few times. What it recognizes is unknown. Using a FACSAria, the CD4+ and CD8+ T cells were sorted from the PBMCs. The study, taken as a whole, reports: Elevated clonality characterized lesional scalp relative to normal scalp, particularly in alopecia totalis/universalis.

Sequences were obtained from CD8+ T cells sorted from blood. The chain employs TRBV5-6 and TRBJ2-1; D call uncertain. This sequence originates from a human donor in good health. CDR3 bases: TGTGCCAGCAGCTTGGCCCCGCGGCCCAATGAGCAGTTCTTC. Residues: CASSLAPRPNEQFF.